The 23 T cell receptor beta chains presented below share a single source sample, sequenced in a study of T cells in Graves' hyperthyroidism and ophthalmopathy. The source material, RNA transcripts, was used to amplify TCR beta CDR3 regions. First-round RT-PCR with HTBI primers amplified the TCR CDR3 region. One entry per CDR3 protein results from TCRdb running MiXCR on the multiplex PCR reads. The sample records roughly 700,000 distinct CDR3 sequences, 17% being singletons. The sample taken for sequencing was blood. All receptors derive from a man aged 50 or older with Graves' hyperthyroidism.

V gene TRBV10-3 combines with J gene TRBJ2-3, with 7 bases aligning to TRBD2. The CDR3 spans 16 residues. The trim removed 5 bases at V and 3 bases at J, leaving 11 bases unmatched. Germline V lookup: CDR1 ENHRY, CDR2 SYGVKD. DNA for the CDR3: TGTGCCATCAGTTTATGGGGGGAGCGGGAAACAGATACGCAGTATTTT. It translates to CAISLWGERETDTQYF.

The V gene is TRBV11-2, the J gene TRBJ2-3; 11 bases agree with TRBD2. The CDR3 runs 16 residues. V lost 6 bases to trimming and J lost 4 bases; unmatched junction nucleotides: 9. The germline gives CDR1 SGHAT, CDR2 FQNNGV. In DNA form, the CDR3 reads TGTGCCAGCAGTCCTATAGCGGGAGGGATAGCAGATACGCAGTATTTT. It is translated as CASSPIAGGIADTQYF.

The V call is TRBV7-9, the J call TRBJ1-5; 8 bases map to TRBD1. Per germline, CDR1 SEHNR and CDR2 FQNEAQ (reference sequence). V lost 8 bases to trimming and J lost 2 bases; unmatched junction nucleotides: 20. CDR3 length equals 19 residues. The CDR3 nucleotides read TGTGCCAGCTCCTTCTCAGTACAGGGGGGCCGGTATGGCAATCAGCCCCAGCATTTT. Its translation is CASSFSVQGGRYGNQPQHF.

V is TRBV5-1 and J is TRBJ2-2; D possibly matches TRBD1 or TRBD2 (5 bases each). From germline, CDR1 is SGHRS and CDR2 YFSETQ. There are 17 residues in the CDR3. Trimming removed 1 base at V and 2 bases at J, with 15 bases between. The CDR3 loop is CASSLTFRDDNTGELFF. CDR3 sequence (DNA): TGCGCCAGCAGCTTGACGTTCCGGGACGATAACACCGGGGAGCTGTTTTTT.

This chain links TRBV7-8 with TRBJ2-3, with 10 bases that match TRBD2. Germline values: CDR1 SGHVS, CDR2 FQNEAQ. Trimming took 5 bases from V and 4 from J; bases not matched to a gene: 9. The length of the CDR3 is 16 residues. The CDR3 DNA reads as TGTGCCAGCAGCCCCAGACGCCTAGCGGGAGCAGATACGCAGTATTTT. As protein: CASSPRRLAGADTQYF.

This clonotype was picked up many times. The J gene is TRBJ1-2, the V gene TRBV6-5; D is uncertain. The CDR3 runs to 13 residues. V was cut by 2 bases and J by 2 bases, with 6 bases left in between. Germline V gives CDR1 MNHEY, CDR2 SVGAGI. The CDR3 DNA is TGTGCCAGCAGTTACGGCAGAAACTATGGCTACACCTTC. The encoded protein is CASSYGRNYGYTF.

This clonotype was found many times. The chain employs TRBV28 and TRBJ2-3, with 9 bases that match TRBD1. V dropped 6 bases and J dropped 4; count of bases not matched to a gene: 8. The CDR3 is made up of 15 amino acids. Looked up from germline, CDR1 is MDHEN and CDR2 is SYDVKM. The CDR3 nucleotides read TGTGCCAGCAGCTTACAGGGGGCGTTTGCAGATACGCAGTATTTT. Its translation: CASSLQGAFADTQYF.

At least ten counts were recorded for this clonotype. This chain connects TRBV19 to TRBJ2-1; the match to TRBD2 covers 16 bases. The V and J ends lost 7 bases and 8 bases, in that order; junction bases with no gene match: 17. The CDR3 has 19 amino acids. Germline assignment: CDR1 LNHDA and CDR2 SQIVND (reference sequence). The CDR3 protein is CASIEGPGTSGRAFHEQFF. The CDR3 nucleotides are TGTGCCAGTATTGAGGGGCCCGGGACTAGCGGGAGGGCCTTCCATGAGCAGTTCTTC.

This clonotype was found many times. The chain carries TRBV28 and TRBJ2-5, with 11 bases aligning to TRBD2. Germline V gives CDR1 MDHEN, CDR2 SYDVKM. With V trimmed by 6 bases and J by 0 bases, 3 bases remained unmatched. The CDR3 is 15 residues long. Here the CDR3 reads CASRSSGGNQETQYF. In DNA form, the CDR3 reads TGTGCCAGCAGATCTAGCGGGGGGAACCAAGAGACCCAGTACTTC.

The chain couples TRBV19 to TRBJ1-5, with no clear D. The CDR3 totals 13 residues. Germline V gene lookup returns CDR1 LNHDA and CDR2 SQIVND (reference sequence). Trimming cost V 9 bases and J 5 bases, with 14 bases left between them. The CDR3 reads CASRDGGDQPQHF. CDR3 DNA: TGTGCCAGCCGTGACGGTGGGGATCAGCCCCAGCATTTT.

This clonotype was observed many times. The chain is built from TRBV12-3 or TRBV12-4 and TRBJ2-6; no reliable D call. Deletions cut 5 bases from V and 1 base from J, with 9 bases between. The CDR3 has 15 amino acids. The CDR3 coding sequence is TGTGCCAGCAGTCCCTCAGTGTCTGGGGCCAACGTCCTGACTTTC. Its protein product is CASSPSVSGANVLTF.

This chain joins TRBV15 and TRBJ1-5; the D is unclear. The germline V gene has CDR1 LNHNV and CDR2 YYDKDF (reference sequence). V was cut by 3 bases and J by 5 bases, with 11 bases left in between. This CDR3 is built from 14 residues. The CDR3 is CATSRARSHQPQHF. CDR3 nucleotide sequence: TGTGCCACCAGCAGGGCACGGAGCCATCAGCCCCAGCATTTT.

This clonotype was recorded many times. The gene calls are TRBV20-1 and TRBJ2-2, with D hard to call. Trimming shortened V by 3 bases and J by 0 bases, and 8 bases separated the two germline ends. There are 14 residues in the CDR3. Germline assignment: CDR1 DFQATT and CDR2 SNEGSKA (reference sequence). The CDR3 loop is CSASPASNTGELFF. In nucleotides, the CDR3 is TGCAGTGCTAGCCCAGCGTCGAACACCGGGGAGCTGTTTTTT.

This clonotype appeared a few times. The chain combines TRBV29-1 with TRBJ2-1; weak D call: TRBD2 (6 bases). The CDR3 has 14 residues. The V end lost 4 bases, the J end lost 9 bases, and 19 bases lay between the germline ends. Germline V gene sequence: CDR1 SQVTM, CDR2 ANQGSEA. DNA for the CDR3: TGCAGCGTTGTGGGCCTAGCGACCTTTAGTGAGCAGTTCTTC. The encoded protein is CSVVGLATFSEQFF.

As to this clonotype: The junction departs from germline at one end; a sequencing error may be responsible. The rearrangement uses TRBV12-3 or TRBV12-4 and TRBJ1-2, with D uncertain. The CDR3 consists of 15 residues. The CDR3 DNA reads TGTGCCAGTAATTTGGTGGGGAGCTCTAACTATGACTACACCTTC. As protein: CASNLVGSSNYDYTF.

This clonotype was recorded many times. The chain combines TRBV7-2 with TRBJ1-5, with 9 bases identical to TRBD1. Trimming removed 5 bases from V and 6 bases from J; junction bases left unmatched: 11. Germline assignment: CDR1 SGHTA and CDR2 FQGNSA. There are 16 residues in the CDR3. In nucleotides, the CDR3 is TGTGCCAGCAGCACCGGCACAGGGGGCGTGAGTCAGCCCCAGCATTTT. Protein sequence: CASSTGTGGVSQPQHF.

The rearrangement joins TRBV20-1 to TRBJ2-7, with no clear D. The CDR3 has 13 residues. Germline CDR1 and CDR2: DFQATT and SNEGSKA (reference sequence). Between the trimmed V and J ends, which lost 4 bases and 3 bases, there was a span of 13 bases. CDR3 sequence reads: CSATSALFYEQYF. CDR3 bases: TGCAGTGCTACCTCGGCCCTATTCTACGAGCAGTACTTC.

The table lists this clonotype with a few counts. The chain recombines TRBV15 with TRBJ2-2; D gene unclear. CDR1 is LNHNV and CDR2 is YYDKDF in the germline V gene (reference sequence). The CDR3 has 16 amino acids. Trimming took 5 bases from V and 1 from J, leaving 14 bases between them. In DNA form, the CDR3 reads TGTGCCACCAGCGGAAGTTTCATTCAGAACACCGGGGAGCTGTTTTTT. Amino acids: CATSGSFIQNTGELFF.

As for this clonotype: One base away lies a much larger clone, so this may be a sequencing read error. The chain links TRBV6-9 to TRBJ2-7, with D possibly matching TRBD2 (6 bases). This CDR3 spans 16 amino acids. Trimming took 3 bases from V and 5 from J, leaving 20 bases between them. Germline assignment: CDR1 MNHGY and CDR2 SVAAGI. In DNA, the CDR3 is TGTGCCAGCAGTTACGCCGGAGGGCGGTCCTGCCACGAGCAGTACTTC. This encodes CASSYAGGRSCHEQYF.

The chain combines TRBV5-1 with TRBJ2-7; the D gene is possibly TRBD2 (6 bases). V was cut by 3 bases and J by 5 bases, with 15 bases left in between. The germline gives CDR1 SGHRS, CDR2 YFSETQ. The CDR3 extends over 14 amino acids. The CDR3 coding sequence is TGCGCCAGCAGCTCGCTAAGTGGAGGGAACGAGCAGTACTTC. It translates to CASSSLSGGNEQYF. Combining the CDR3 with reference TRBV5-1 and TRBJ2-7 gives the whole variable domain KAGVTQTPRYLIKTRGQQVTLSCSPISGHRSVSWYQQTPGQGLQFLFEYFSETQRNKGNFPGRFSGRQFSNSRSEMNVSTLELGDSALYLCASSSLSGGNEQYFGPGTRLTVT.

This clonotype has a handful of counts. The chain has TRBV5-5 and TRBJ1-5; D unclear. The CDR3 is 15 residues long. Trimming pared 1 base from V and 3 bases from J, leaving 11 bases between. The V gene's germline CDR1 is SGHKS and CDR2 YYEKEE (reference sequence). Here the CDR3 DNA reads TGTGCCAGCAGCTTGTCGCTGGCAGACAATCAGCCCCAGCATTTT. Protein product: CASSLSLADNQPQHF.

This clonotype has a handful of counts. The rearrangement links TRBV15 to TRBJ2-2, with TRBD2 matching 11 bases. The CDR3 spans 19 residues. CDR1 is LNHNV and CDR2 is YYDKDF in the germline V gene (reference sequence). Trimming took 3 bases from V and 4 from J; bases not matched to a gene: 13. The CDR3 nucleotides are TGTGCCACCAGCAGGGGTCCACTAGCGGGAGTATCTGGCACCGGGGAGCTGTTTTTT. Encoded protein: CATSRGPLAGVSGTGELFF.

This clonotype was detected a few times. The V gene is TRBV7-9, the J gene TRBJ1-2; D is uncertain. Germline V lookup: CDR1 SEHNR, CDR2 FQNEAQ (reference sequence). This CDR3 contains 14 residues. Trimming stripped 5 bases from V and 2 bases from J, with 12 bases between. The CDR3 DNA follows: TGTGCCAGCAGCCCCACCGGAACAAACTATGGCTACACCTTC. It encodes CASSPTGTNYGYTF.